The clone carrying this TCR beta chain was seen only a few times. The antigen remains unidentified. The data belong to a study of blood T cells in healthy people across ages. Study-level points and caveats: It was found that TCR beta diversity correlated strongly with the percentage of naive T cells.

The germline gives CDR1 MNHNS, CDR2 SASEGT. The CDR3 loop spans 14 amino acids. With 7 bases clipped from V and 10 bases from J, the junction kept 11 bases outside the gene matches. With a J-beta primer mix and a sample-barcoded 5' primer, a second PCR ran about 7 to 12 cycles. TCRdb analysed the 5' RACE reads with MiXCR anew, one entry per CDR3 protein. Here the sample spans 1.5 million or so distinct CDR3 sequences, 35% to 45% being singletons. The V gene is TRBV6-1, the J gene TRBJ2-1; TRBD2 matches at 9 bases. The TCR originated in a woman between 18 and 29 years old in good health. Sample: blood. CDR3 region: CASTLSGSYREQFF. The CDR3 region has the DNA TGTGCCAGCACCCTTAGCGGGAGTTATCGCGAGCAGTTCTTC.